Included here is one TCR beta chain sequence, with context. Its specificity is not known. Only in-frame clones appear in the TCRdb table, and some are missing; sequencing was by immunoSEQ multiplex PCR. The sample shows under 130,000 clones, around 82% of them seen only once. These data belong to a study of PD-L1 blockade in urothelial cancer. Turning to the study itself: Blood yielded a median of approximately 130,000 T cells per sample. Overall study results and limits: In blood at 3 weeks, tumor-associated clones expanded more among patients with durable benefit. Clonality of blood TCR below the median before treatment predicted better survival.

The clonotype comes from a man between 45 and 60 years old with urothelial cancer. This specimen was PBMCs, taken around atezolizumab (anti-PD-L1) treatment.

In DNA, the CDR3 is TGTGCCAGCAGGACGGGGGGGCGCGGGAACACTGAAGCTTTCTTT. It codes for CASRTGGRGNTEAFF. The genes are TRBV6-5 and TRBJ1-1; D may be TRBD1 (6 bases). The CDR3 length is 15 residues. Trimming pared 6 bases from V and 1 base from J, leaving 15 bases between. Per the germline V gene, CDR1 is MNHEY and CDR2 is SVGAGI.